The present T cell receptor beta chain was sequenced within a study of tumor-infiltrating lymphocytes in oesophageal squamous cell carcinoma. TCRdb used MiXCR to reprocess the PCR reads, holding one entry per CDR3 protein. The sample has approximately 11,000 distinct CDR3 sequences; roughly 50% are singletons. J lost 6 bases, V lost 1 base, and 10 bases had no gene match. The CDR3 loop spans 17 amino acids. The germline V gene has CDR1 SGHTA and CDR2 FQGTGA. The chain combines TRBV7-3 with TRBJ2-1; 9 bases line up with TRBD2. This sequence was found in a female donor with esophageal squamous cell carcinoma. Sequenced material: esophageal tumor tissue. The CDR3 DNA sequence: TGTGCCAGCAGCTTAAAGGCCGGGCTAGCGGGGCCCAATGAGCAGTTCTTC. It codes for CASSLKAGLAGPNEQFF.